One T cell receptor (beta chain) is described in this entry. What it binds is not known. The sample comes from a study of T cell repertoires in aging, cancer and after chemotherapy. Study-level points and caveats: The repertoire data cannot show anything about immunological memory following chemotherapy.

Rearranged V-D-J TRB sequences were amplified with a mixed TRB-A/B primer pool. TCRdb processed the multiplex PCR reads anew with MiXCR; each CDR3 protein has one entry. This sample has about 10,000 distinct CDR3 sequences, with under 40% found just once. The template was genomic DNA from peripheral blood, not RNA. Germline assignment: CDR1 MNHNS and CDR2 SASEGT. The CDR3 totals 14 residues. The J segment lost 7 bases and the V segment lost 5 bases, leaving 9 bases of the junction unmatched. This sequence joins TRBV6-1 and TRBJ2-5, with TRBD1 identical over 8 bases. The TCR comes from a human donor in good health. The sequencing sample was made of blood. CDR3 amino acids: CASSLQRQGTTQYF. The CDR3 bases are TGTGCCAGCAGTTTACAACGACAGGGGACGACCCAGTACTTC.